A selection of T cell receptor beta chains follows, all from one sample in a study of read filtering for tumor transcriptome and immune sequencing. A single record per CDR3 protein comes from TCRdb applying MiXCR to the reads. The profile covers approximately 58,000 distinct CDR3 sequences, with 12% appearing a single time and 16% taken by the ten largest. What was sequenced was a population of CD138-negative cells sorted from bone marrow. The receptors originated from a donor older than 35 with multiple myeloma. Both conserved end residues are part of each CDR3. The order of the fields is V gene, J gene, CDR3 protein.

TRBV24-1	TRBJ2-2	CATSDPGTLTGELFF
TRBV27	TRBJ2-7	CASRHRDTSYEQYF
TRBV20-1	TRBJ2-1	CSASREYNEQFF
TRBV7-3	TRBJ2-2	CASSINSGADTGELFF
TRBV3-1	TRBJ2-3	CASSLGQGVSDTQYF
TRBV7-9	TRBJ2-7	CASSLVVLSTYEQYF
TRBV20-1	TRBJ2-1	CSGRLAHRLDEQFF
TRBV29-1	TRBJ2-3	CSVPTGADTQYF
TRBV20-1	TRBJ2-7	CSAVEDRGNYEQYF
TRBV15	TRBJ2-1	CATSRGGGDEQFF
TRBV6-2/TRBV6-3	TRBJ2-3	CASSYSRTNRRPITDTQYF
TRBV10-3	TRBJ2-4	CAISESGVAKNIQYF
TRBV11-2	TRBJ2-3	CASSVLIGLAGGLDTQYF
TRBV2	TRBJ2-7	CASRPSSTVPSYEQYF
TRBV4-2	TRBJ2-3	CASSQDLAAGATDTQYF
TRBV11-2	TRBJ2-5	CASSKLGLDQETQYF
TRBV18	TRBJ1-1	CASSLGQGTNTEAFF
TRBV14	TRBJ1-5	CASSPGGGRNQPQHF
TRBV6-2/TRBV6-3	TRBJ1-1	CASSYRLGGTEAFF
TRBV28	TRBJ1-6	CASSLGSSYNSPLHF
TRBV24-1	TRBJ1-4	CANRSVILFF
TRBV3-1	TRBJ2-7	CASSQTGVSYEQYF
TRBV6-6	TRBJ1-5	CASSYLAAGTADSNQPQHF
TRBV19	TRBJ2-2	CASSLQENTGELFF
TRBV20-1	TRBJ1-2	CSAPDRRLRYGYTF
TRBV19	TRBJ1-5	CASSTGFGQPQHF
TRBV14	TRBJ2-1	CASSLLSGGSYDEQFF